This T cell receptor beta chain was sequenced for a study of T-cell memory formation after mild COVID-19. As for the study in general: Clusters were largely donor specific.

This clonotype has just a few counts. Its antigen is undetermined. Overall study results and limits: Confirmation of SARS-CoV-2 specificity was lacking for second-wave clones peaking day 37. Day 15 to 85 contracting clones showed balanced CD4/CD8; day 15 to 37 expanders favored CD4+. Some SARS-CoV-2-responding clones were already detected in memory before infection.

The CDR3 sequence is 14 residues long. Trimming cost V 5 bases and J 5 bases; bases outside gene matches: 6. MiXCR, run by TCRdb on the 5' RACE reads, gives a single entry per CDR3 protein. The sample lists 250,000 to 350,000 distinct CDR3 sequences, 15% to 20% seen once, with around a fifth in the top ten. The sequence was obtained from a man younger than 35 who had mild COVID-19 (a few samples of this study predate the infection). Cell type and time point are not known. The chain links TRBV12-3 or TRBV12-4 to TRBJ1-5, with TRBD1 matching over 7 bases. The sample consisted of PBMCs or a T cell subset sorted from them (not recorded which). Written as DNA, the CDR3 is TGTGCCAGCAGTCAAGGGACAGTTGATCAGCCCCAGCATTTT. Translating it yields CASSQGTVDQPQHF.